This is a list of T cell receptor beta chains from one sample in a study of T cell changes during pregnancy in multiple sclerosis. Method: immunoSEQ multiplex PCR; TCRdb's copy keeps in-frame clones and lacks some. Among over 45,000 clones listed, about 85% were seen once. Sequenced material: CD4+ T cells from peripheral blood mononuclear cells, taken in the third trimester of pregnancy. All receptors come from a female donor with multiple sclerosis, enrolled in a pregnancy study. Both conserved end residues are part of each CDR3. The order of the fields is D gene, V gene, J gene, CDR3 length, clone size, CDR3 DNA, CDR3 protein. The D gene is left open where the match is weak. Rows may omit the clone size; those that give it use once, few, many or a size class.

>TRBD1|TRBV5-8|TRBJ1-3|14|once
TGTGCCAGCAGTGCTACAGGGGCTGGAAACACCATATATTTT
CASSATGAGNTIYF
>-|TRBV19|TRBJ1-6|15|-
TGTGCCAGTAGTACAGGGGACTCCTATAATTCACCCCTCCACTTT
CASSTGDSYNSPLHF
>-|TRBV5-4|TRBJ1-1|12|-
TGTGCCAGCAGCTGGGCAGGTAATGAAGCTTTCTTT
CASSWAGNEAFF
>TRBD2|TRBV5-1|TRBJ2-1|16|-
TGCGCCAGCAGCTTGGGTAACGCGGGGGGGGGCGATGAGCAGTTCTTC
CASSLGNAGGGDEQFF
>-|TRBV11-2|TRBJ1-2|14|-
TGTGCCAGCAGCTTCTCGACATCTAACTATGGCTACACCTTC
CASSFSTSNYGYTF
>-|TRBV6-4|TRBJ1-2|11|-
TGTGCCAGCAGTGCCCACGAAGGGGGTAGCTTC
CASSAHEGGSF
>-|TRBV27|TRBJ1-1|12|-
TGTGCCAGCGGGGGGACTTACACTGAAGCTTTCTTT
CASGGTYTEAFF
>TRBD1|TRBV2|TRBJ1-6|12|few
TGTGCCAGCAGGGGACAGGATTCACCCCTCCACTTT
CASRGQDSPLHF
>-|TRBV6-5|TRBJ2-7|16|once
TGTGCCAGCAGTTACTCGGTGCCGGGGGAGAACTACGAGCAGTACTTC
CASSYSVPGENYEQYF
>TRBD1|TRBV4-1|TRBJ1-5|16|-
TGCGCCAGCAGCCAAGACCTGGGACAGGGGATCGGGCCCCAGCATTTT
CASSQDLGQGIGPQHF
>TRBD2|TRBV5-1|TRBJ2-5|13|-
TGCGCCAGCAGCTTCGGGGGGCAAGAGACCCAGTACTTC
CASSFGGQETQYF
>-|TRBV4-2|TRBJ2-7|14|few
TGTGCCAGCAGCCAAGGAAACACCGCCTACGAGCAGTACTTC
CASSQGNTAYEQYF
>-|TRBV6-1|TRBJ2-7|14|-
TGTGCCAGCAGTGACTTGTGGAGTTCCAGCGAGCAGTACTTC
CASSDLWSSSEQYF
>-|TRBV7-7|TRBJ1-3|15|-
TGTGCCAGCAGCTTAGGGCCGGAGAGTGGAAACACCATATATTTT
CASSLGPESGNTIYF
>TRBD2|TRBV27|TRBJ2-7|14|-
TGTGCCAGCAGGACGGGGGGTTTTCGCTACGAGCAGTACTTC
CASRTGGFRYEQYF
>TRBD1|TRBV10-2|TRBJ1-1|16|-
TGCGCCAGCAGTGACTCGGGGCAGGGGGCGGGCACTGAAGCTTTCTTT
CASSDSGQGAGTEAFF
>-|TRBV5-1|TRBJ1-1|13|-
TGCGCCAGCAGCTATCAGGTTAACACTGAAGCTTTCTTT
CASSYQVNTEAFF
>-|TRBV23-1|TRBJ2-1|15|-
TGCGCCAGCGACCGCGGATACCGCTCCTACAATGAGCAGTTCTTC
CASDRGYRSYNEQFF
>TRBD1|TRBV18|TRBJ1-5|14|once
TGTGCCAGCTCACCCGGACAGGGGGATCAGCCCCAGCATTTT
CASSPGQGDQPQHF
>-|TRBV7-2|TRBJ1-1|12|-
TGTGCCAGCAGCACCCCCGGGGAGAGGGCTTTCTTT
CASSTPGERAFF
>TRBD2|TRBV7-8|TRBJ2-1|15|-
TGTGCCAGCAGCGCACAGCGGGACGCCTACAATGAGCAGTTCTTC
CASSAQRDAYNEQFF
>TRBD1|TRBV5-5|TRBJ2-3|14|-
TGTGCCAGCATCCCAGGGGGCCGCACAGATACGCAGTATTTT
CASIPGGRTDTQYF
>-|TRBV9|TRBJ1-2|15|-
TGTGCCAGCAGCGTAGTCAGTGCAGCTAACTATGGCTACACCTTC
CASSVVSAANYGYTF
>TRBD1|TRBV30|TRBJ2-7|14|-
TGTGCCTGGCTGAGGACAGGAAGGTTTTACGAGCAGTACTTC
CAWLRTGRFYEQYF
>TRBD1|TRBV5-4|TRBJ1-3|16|-
TGTGCCAGCAGCTTAGGGACAGAGATTTCTGGAAACACCATATATTTT
CASSLGTEISGNTIYF
>TRBD1|TRBV10-1|TRBJ1-1|16|-
TGCGCCAGCAGTGAGGGGGAACAGGGGAGGACCACTGAAGCTTTCTTT
CASSEGEQGRTTEAFF
>TRBD1|TRBV6-1|TRBJ1-1|15|-
TGTGCCAGCAGCCCGCACCCGGACAGGGCGACTGAAGCTTTCTTT
CASSPHPDRATEAFF
>-|TRBV30|TRBJ1-3|14|-
TGTGCCTGGAGTTTTACAGGGACGCCAAACACCATATATTTT
CAWSFTGTPNTIYF
>-|TRBV2|TRBJ2-1|14|-
TGTGCCAGCCCGCCGCGGGACTCCTACAATGAGCAGTTCTTC
CASPPRDSYNEQFF